A selection of T cell receptor beta chains follows, all from one sample in a study of CD8+CD57+ T cells in acquired aplastic anemia. MiXCR, applied by TCRdb to the reads, yields one record per CDR3 protein. Of some 190,000 distinct CDR3 sequences listed, under 55% were seen once; the top ten hold approximately 2.9%. Sequences were obtained from sorted CD4+, CD8+, or CD8+CD57+ T cells (not recorded which) from PBMCs. These receptors were taken from a human donor in good health. The CDR3 runs from the conserved cysteine through the conserved F or W. D genes are given only for firm matches. Not every row has a clone size; where given, it reads once, few, many or a size class.

D: TRBD2; J: TRBJ2-7; size: many; V: TRBV4-1; CDR3: CASSQVGGKVNEQYF; DNA: TGCGCCAGCAGCCAAGTCGGGGGGAAAGTAAACGAGCAGTACTTC
D: TRBD2; J: TRBJ2-3; size: NA; V: TRBV14; CDR3: CASSQATGTSGTSTDTQYF; DNA: TGTGCCAGCAGCCAGGCCACCGGGACTAGCGGGACTAGCACAGATACGCAGTATTTT
D: NA; J: TRBJ1-3; size: many; V: TRBV25-1; CDR3: CASSEVGNTIYF; DNA: TGTGCCAGCAGTGAAGTGGGAAACACCATATATTTT
D: NA; J: TRBJ1-5; size: many; V: TRBV15; CDR3: CATGRRGDSNQPQHF; DNA: TGTGCCACCGGCCGGAGAGGGGATAGCAATCAGCCCCAGCATTTT
D: NA; J: TRBJ2-1; size: many; V: TRBV6-1; CDR3: CASSGPGGSSYNEQFF; DNA: TGTGCCAGCAGTGGCCCAGGAGGTAGCTCCTACAATGAGCAGTTCTTC
D: TRBD2; J: TRBJ2-1; size: many; V: TRBV19; CDR3: CASRDGSGRAREQFF; DNA: TGTGCCAGCCGAGATGGGAGCGGGAGGGCCCGTGAGCAGTTCTTC
D: TRBD2; J: TRBJ2-7; size: NA; V: TRBV10-3; CDR3: CAIRLGTSGGEQYF; DNA: TGTGCCATCCGACTCGGGACTAGCGGCGGCGAGCAGTACTTC
D: NA; J: TRBJ2-7; size: few; V: TRBV28; CDR3: CASSWVGYEQYF; DNA: TGTGCCAGCAGTTGGGTAGGTTACGAGCAGTACTTC
D: NA; J: TRBJ1-3; size: few; V: TRBV30; CDR3: CAWSVGGAGNTIYF; DNA: TGTGCCTGGAGTGTGGGGGGGGCCGGAAACACCATATATTTT
D: NA; J: TRBJ1-1; size: NA; V: TRBV24-1; CDR3: CATMGNTEAFF; DNA: TGTGCCACCATGGGAAACACTGAAGCTTTCTTT
D: TRBD2; J: TRBJ2-3; size: many; V: TRBV29-1; CDR3: CSVGGGSITDTQYF; DNA: TGCAGCGTTGGTGGCGGGAGCATCACAGATACGCAGTATTTT
D: TRBD2; J: TRBJ2-1; size: NA; V: TRBV24-1; CDR3: CATSESSGGSYNEQFF; DNA: TGTGCCACCAGTGAATCTAGCGGGGGCTCCTACAATGAGCAGTTCTTC
D: TRBD2; J: TRBJ2-7; size: many; V: TRBV7-9; CDR3: CASSLGGKGSYEQYF; DNA: TGTGCCAGCAGCTTGGGGGGGAAAGGAAGCTACGAGCAGTACTTC
D: NA; J: TRBJ1-2; size: NA; V: TRBV24-1; CDR3: CATGGSLGYTF; DNA: TGTGCCACCGGAGGGTCACTGGGCTACACCTTC
D: NA; J: TRBJ2-1; size: many; V: TRBV19; CDR3: CASSRTLQSYNEQFF; DNA: TGTGCCAGTAGCAGGACACTTCAGTCCTACAATGAGCAGTTCTTC
D: NA; J: TRBJ2-3; size: NA; V: TRBV2; CDR3: CASSESLARTDTQYF; DNA: TGTGCCAGCAGTGAAAGTCTAGCGAGAACAGATACGCAGTATTTT
D: NA; J: TRBJ2-7; size: NA; V: TRBV24-1; CDR3: CATSASGVSYEQYF; DNA: TGTGCCACCAGTGCGTCAGGGGTTTCCTACGAGCAGTACTTC
D: NA; J: TRBJ2-3; size: few; V: TRBV6-1; CDR3: CASSVGGPLLYF; DNA: TGTGCCAGCAGTGTGGGGGGGCCCCTTCTGTATTTT
D: NA; J: TRBJ2-3; size: many; V: TRBV2; CDR3: CASSEEVTARRTDTQYF; DNA: TGTGCCAGCAGTGAAGAAGTGACCGCTAGACGCACAGATACGCAGTATTTT
D: TRBD2; J: TRBJ2-3; size: NA; V: TRBV5-1; CDR3: CASSTGLAGGVTDTQYF; DNA: TGCGCCAGCAGCACGGGACTAGCGGGAGGGGTGACAGATACGCAGTATTTT
D: TRBD2; J: TRBJ2-7; size: many; V: TRBV20-1; CDR3: CSAAGTSGRKRYEQYF; DNA: TGCAGTGCGGCGGGGACTAGCGGGAGAAAGAGGTACGAGCAGTACTTC
D: TRBD1; J: TRBJ1-2; size: NA; V: TRBV19; CDR3: CASNPTGTNYGYTF; DNA: TGTGCCAGTAACCCGACAGGGACTAACTATGGCTACACCTTC
D: NA; J: TRBJ2-1; size: NA; V: TRBV20-1; CDR3: CSVSNTLGGLYNEQFF; DNA: TGCAGTGTTTCAAATACCTTAGGGGGGCTTTACAATGAGCAGTTCTTC
D: NA; J: TRBJ2-6; size: NA; V: TRBV7-9; CDR3: CASRSGGANVLTF; DNA: TGTGCCAGCAGATCCGGTGGGGCCAACGTCCTGACTTTC
D: TRBD2; J: TRBJ2-2; size: NA; V: TRBV25-1; CDR3: CASASPAGENTGELFF; DNA: TGTGCCAGCGCTTCCCCAGCGGGGGAGAACACCGGGGAGCTGTTTTTT
D: TRBD1; J: TRBJ1-2; size: NA; V: TRBV25-1; CDR3: CASSLEPGQDHGYTF; DNA: TGTGCCAGCAGCTTGGAGCCGGGACAGGACCATGGCTACACCTTC
D: NA; J: TRBJ1-1; size: NA; V: TRBV29-1; CDR3: CSLEGGSTEAFF; DNA: TGCAGCTTGGAGGGAGGGTCAACTGAAGCTTTCTTT
D: NA; J: TRBJ2-5; size: NA; V: TRBV20-1; CDR3: CSARGNGQETQYF; DNA: TGCAGTGCTAGAGGAAACGGCCAAGAGACCCAGTACTTT
D: NA; J: TRBJ2-1; size: NA; V: TRBV2; CDR3: CASSVIRENEQFF; DNA: TGTGCCAGCAGTGTTATAAGGGAGAATGAGCAGTTCTTC
D: TRBD1; J: TRBJ1-2; size: few; V: TRBV2; CDR3: CASRISGGYYGYTF; DNA: TGTGCCAGCAGGATATCAGGGGGGTACTATGGCTACACCTTC
D: NA; J: TRBJ2-1; size: many; V: TRBV19; CDR3: CASSSGMSSYNEQFF; DNA: TGTGCCAGTAGTAGCGGGATGAGCTCCTACAATGAGCAGTTCTTC
D: NA; J: TRBJ2-2; size: NA; V: TRBV10-1; CDR3: CASSNSSRSNTGELFF; DNA: TGCGCCAGCAGTAACAGTTCCCGCTCGAACACCGGGGAGCTGTTTTTT
D: NA; J: TRBJ2-5; size: NA; V: TRBV7-2; CDR3: CASSWEGQETQYF; DNA: TGTGCCAGCAGCTGGGAAGGCCAAGAGACCCAGTACTTC
D: TRBD2; J: TRBJ2-3; size: NA; V: TRBV7-8; CDR3: CASSLTSGRSADTQYF; DNA: TGTGCCAGCAGTCTTACTAGCGGGAGGAGTGCAGATACGCAGTATTTT
D: NA; J: TRBJ1-2; size: few; V: TRBV10-3; CDR3: CAISAAADYGYTF; DNA: TGTGCCATCAGTGCTGCCGCGGACTATGGCTACACCTTC
D: NA; J: TRBJ1-5; size: many; V: TRBV5-8; CDR3: CASSSTGRRNQPQHF; DNA: TGTGCCAGCAGCTCGACTGGTAGGCGCAATCAGCCCCAGCATTTT
D: NA; J: TRBJ2-2; size: NA; V: TRBV2; CDR3: CASSNGRNTGELFF; DNA: TGTGCCAGCAGTAACGGGAGGAACACCGGGGAGCTGTTTTTT
D: NA; J: TRBJ2-3; size: NA; V: TRBV20-1; CDR3: CSARLSDTQYF; DNA: TGCAGTGCTCGACTTTCAGATACGCAGTATTTT
D: NA; J: TRBJ2-5; size: NA; V: TRBV7-8; CDR3: CASSAYGAIQETQYF; DNA: TGTGCCAGCAGCGCCTACGGGGCGATCCAAGAGACCCAGTACTTC
D: TRBD2; J: TRBJ2-2; size: NA; V: TRBV29-1; CDR3: CSVLMTSGILTGELFF; DNA: TGCAGCGTTCTAATGACTAGCGGGATTCTCACCGGGGAGCTGTTTTTT
D: TRBD2; J: TRBJ2-1; size: many; V: TRBV19; CDR3: CASSSPSGSGEQFF; DNA: TGTGCCAGTAGTTCCCCTAGCGGGAGTGGTGAGCAGTTCTTC
D: NA; J: TRBJ2-6; size: NA; V: TRBV3-1; CDR3: CASSQQLISGANVLTF; DNA: TGTGCCAGCAGCCAACAGCTGATCTCTGGGGCCAACGTCCTGACTTTC
D: NA; J: TRBJ2-3; size: NA; V: TRBV10-2; CDR3: CASIRGRTDTQYF; DNA: TGCGCCAGCATCCGCGGGCGCACAGATACGCAGTATTTT
D: TRBD2; J: TRBJ2-7; size: once; V: TRBV7-6; CDR3: CASSLPGGYRVYEQYF; DNA: TGTGCCAGCAGCCTACCGGGGGGTTATCGGGTCTACGAGCAGTACTTC
D: NA; J: TRBJ2-6; size: few; V: TRBV11-2; CDR3: CASSLVFYGGGDGANVLTF; DNA: TGTGCCAGCAGCTTAGTTTTCTATGGGGGAGGAGATGGGGCCAACGTCCTGACTTTC
D: TRBD2; J: TRBJ2-1; size: many; V: TRBV29-1; CDR3: CSLEVAGEQFF; DNA: TGCAGCCTAGAAGTAGCGGGGGAGCAGTTCTTC
D: NA; J: TRBJ2-6; size: NA; V: TRBV7-3; CDR3: CASSPHTSQGSGANVLTF; DNA: TGTGCCAGCAGCCCCCATACGTCACAGGGATCTGGGGCCAACGTCCTGACTTTC
D: TRBD1; J: TRBJ1-3; size: NA; V: TRBV7-6; CDR3: CASSSMTGSGNTIYF; DNA: TGTGCCAGCAGCTCCATGACAGGGTCAGGAAACACCATATATTTT
D: NA; J: TRBJ1-5; size: once; V: TRBV20-1; CDR3: CSAREMGRSNQPQHF; DNA: TGCAGTGCTAGAGAGATGGGGCGCAGCAATCAGCCCCAGCATTTT
D: NA; J: TRBJ1-2; size: few; V: TRBV18; CDR3: CASSPPGVVGYTF; DNA: TGTGCCAGCTCACCACCGGGGGTAGTTGGCTACACCTTC
D: NA; J: TRBJ1-2; size: NA; V: TRBV15; CDR3: CAASTEISDLNYGYTF; DNA: TGTGCCGCCAGCACCGAGATTTCTGACCTTAACTATGGCTACACCTTC
D: NA; J: TRBJ1-5; size: NA; V: TRBV20-1; CDR3: CSARIGGRLLNSNQPQHF; DNA: TGCAGTGCTAGGATCGGCGGCAGGCTACTTAATAGCAATCAGCCCCAGCATTTT
D: TRBD2; J: TRBJ2-2; size: many; V: TRBV19; CDR3: CASSTPWGRETGELFF; DNA: TGTGCCAGTAGCACCCCTTGGGGGAGGGAGACCGGGGAGCTGTTTTTT